This TCR beta chain was captured by sequencing in a study of blood T cell repertoires in COVID-19. As for the study in general: Collection of acute and convalescent COVID-19 samples took place in the United States, Italy and Spain. PBMCs, B-cell-depleted T cells, or T cells provided the cDNA or gDNA that made up the material.

Germline V CDR1 and CDR2: SGHRS, YFSETQ. This CDR3 spans 14 amino acids. V gave up 2 bases and J gave up 3 bases, with 11 bases separating them. As handled by the study authors: Reference gene primer amplification gave nucleated cell count estimates. Repertoires were generated with immunoSEQ multiplex PCR, while TCRdb's copy carries only in-frame clones and drops some. V and J calls and clone size come straight from that table; D and trimming were deduced from the DNA. This sample carries about 250,000 clones, around 88% of them seen once, and the ten largest clones take 1.3% to 1.5%. The sample comprised peripheral blood. The rearrangement joins TRBV5-1 to TRBJ2-5, with D possibly matching TRBD2 (5 bases). The source of this sequence is a man at least 80 years old with acute or convalescent COVID-19. CDR3 DNA sequence: TGCGCCAGCAGCTTTCCGGACTCGAAAGAGACCCAGTACTTC. It specifies CASSFPDSKETQYF. Drawing the rest from reference TRBV5-1 and TRBJ2-5, the complete variable domain is KAGVTQTPRYLIKTRGQQVTLSCSPISGHRSVSWYQQTPGQGLQFLFEYFSETQRNKGNFPGRFSGRQFSNSRSEMNVSTLELGDSALYLCASSFPDSKETQYFGPGTRLLVL.